Sequencing of this TCR beta chain was carried out in a study of blood T cell repertoires in COVID-19. Germline-derived CDR1 and CDR2 are MNHNY and SVGAGI (reference sequence). The CDR3 is made up of 12 amino acids. V was cut by 5 bases and J by 6 bases, with 10 bases left in between. Measured with immunoSEQ multiplex PCR; TCRdb has only the in-frame clones, and not every one. The sample lists roughly 170,000 clones, approximately 86% occurring once. The clonotype was recovered from a man aged 55 to 70 who had recovered from COVID-19. The chain links TRBV6-6 to TRBJ1-1; D perhaps matches TRBD1 (6 bases). Input material: peripheral blood. The CDR3 DNA sequence: TGTGCCAGCAGTGCGGACAGCCCTGAAGCTTTCTTT. It codes for CASSADSPEAFF.